The 21 T cell receptor beta chains listed next were all sequenced from one sample in a study of T cells in Graves' hyperthyroidism and ophthalmopathy. Amplification of TCR beta CDR3 regions used RNA as the template. An initial round of RT-PCR targeting the TCR CDR3 relied on the HTBI primer set. MiXCR was run by TCRdb on the multiplex PCR reads, yielding one entry per CDR3 protein. Among over 650,000 distinct CDR3 sequences listed, 40% to 55% were seen once. The sample consisted of peripheral blood or thyroid tissue (not recorded which). Source of these receptors: an adult man with Graves' disease, either hyperthyroidism or ophthalmopathy (not recorded which).

The chain combines TRBV14 with TRBJ1-4; D remains unclear. Germline assignment: CDR1 SGHDN and CDR2 FVKESK. V shed 1 base and J shed 6 bases, with 21 bases lying between them. The CDR3 is made up of 18 amino acids. CDR3 sequence (DNA): TGTGCCAGCAGCCAAGCTGGGCTTAGCCCCTTGCGTTATGAAAAACTGTTTTTT. As protein: CASSQAGLSPLRYEKLFF.

The CDR3 region is CASSVFGQGAANYGYTF. CDR3 coding DNA: TGTGCCAGCAGCGTTTTCGGACAGGGGGCAGCTAACTATGGCTACACCTTC. The gene calls are TRBV9 and TRBJ1-2; TRBD1 aligns across 11 bases. The V gene's germline CDR1 is SGDLS and CDR2 YYNGEE. V shed 2 bases, J shed 0 bases, and the junction held 6 bases outside the gene matches. The CDR3 contains 17 residues.

This clonotype has a count of ten or more. The chain couples TRBV7-9 to TRBJ2-7; D not resolved. This CDR3 is 13 amino acids long. Germline V gene data show CDR1 as SEHNR and CDR2 as FQNEAQ (reference sequence). V was shortened by 5 bases and J by 5 bases, with 13 bases between the two germline ends. CDR3 region: CASSPPLGDEQYF. The CDR3 bases are TGTGCCAGCAGCCCCCCCCTTGGAGACGAGCAGTACTTC.

This clonotype was picked up a small number of times. This chain connects TRBV20-1 to TRBJ2-7, with TRBD2 matching over 13 bases. J was trimmed by 3 bases and V by 1 base; bases with no gene match: 9. Germline assignment: CDR1 DFQATT and CDR2 SNEGSKA (reference sequence). This CDR3 comprises 17 residues. CDR3 loop: CSARAVLAGGIFYEQYF. CDR3 nucleotides: TGCAGTGCTAGAGCGGTACTAGCGGGAGGGATCTTCTACGAGCAGTACTTC.

This clonotype was found many times. V usage is TRBV5-1 and J usage is TRBJ1-2; D unclear. Germline CDR1 and CDR2: SGHRS and YFSETQ. The CDR3 totals 12 residues. V was trimmed by 0 bases and J by 7 bases, leaving 7 bases between them. As DNA, the CDR3 is TGCGCCAGCAGCTTGGAATCGAGTGGCTACACCTTC. It yields the protein CASSLESSGYTF.

In this sample, this clonotype turned up many times. This chain connects TRBV6-6 to TRBJ1-1; D ambiguous. CDR3 length equals 12 residues. Trimming took 6 bases from V and 6 from J, leaving 11 bases between them. Germline V gene sequence: CDR1 MNHNY, CDR2 SVGAGI (reference sequence). The CDR3 coding sequence is TGTGCCAGCAGGAACGTGAGGGCTGAAGCTTTCTTT. Amino acids: CASRNVRAEAFF.

V gene TRBV20-1 combines with J gene TRBJ2-7; D possibly uses TRBD1 or TRBD2 (6 bases each). The germline CDR1 and CDR2 sequences are DFQATT and SNEGSKA (reference sequence). Trimming cost V 3 bases and J 5 bases, with 14 bases left between them. This CDR3 spans 13 amino acids. CDR3 DNA sequence: TGCAGTGCTAGGGGGGGCAGGGAGGACGAGCAGTACTTC. Translated, it gives CSARGGREDEQYF.

The table lists this clonotype with a count of one. This chain connects TRBV2 to TRBJ1-2, with TRBD1 identical over 7 bases. V lost 8 bases and J lost 0; bases outside the gene matches: 21. Germline CDR1 reads SNHLY; CDR2 reads FYNNEI. This CDR3 is 19 amino acids long. In DNA, the CDR3 is TGTGCCAGCGCGACGCTCGGGACAGCAAAAATAGTAGCTAACTATGGCTACACCTTC. Translated: CASATLGTAKIVANYGYTF.

This clonotype was found many times. J is TRBJ2-5 and V is TRBV20-1; 13 bases fit TRBD2. Germline loops: CDR1 DFQATT, CDR2 SNEGSKA (reference sequence). V shed 5 bases, J shed 1 base, and the junction held 4 bases outside the gene matches. The CDR3 has 15 residues. CDR3 sequence (DNA): TGCAGTGCTCTCGGACTAGCGGGAGCCCAAGAGACCCAGTACTTC. Translated: CSALGLAGAQETQYF.

This clonotype occurred a few times. This chain uses TRBV10-3 with TRBJ2-6; D not certain. CDR1 is ENHRY, CDR2 SYGVKD, per germline. Trimming removed 5 bases at V and 0 bases at J, with 8 bases between. This CDR3 has 15 residues. This chain's CDR3 is CAISYSSSGANVLTF. The CDR3 coding sequence is TGTGCCATCAGTTACTCGTCCTCTGGGGCCAACGTCCTGACTTTC.

The rearrangement links TRBV25-1 to TRBJ1-4, with D uncertain. Germline-derived CDR1 and CDR2 are MGHDK and SYGVNS. The CDR3 has 16 residues. V lost 5 bases to trimming and J lost 0 bases, with 13 bases between them. CDR3 protein: CASSHIDGATNEKLFF. The DNA of the CDR3 is TGTGCCAGCAGTCACATCGACGGTGCAACTAATGAAAAACTGTTTTTT. Full variable domain (rest looked up from reference TRBV25-1 and TRBJ1-4): EADIYQTPRYLVIGTGKKITLECSQTMGHDKMYWYQQDPGMELHLIHYSYGVNSTEKGDLSSESTVSRIRTEHFPLTLESARPSHTSQYLCASSHIDGATNEKLFFGSGTQLSVL.

This clonotype has ten or more counts. This chain links TRBV29-1 with TRBJ2-7; tentatively, D is TRBD2 (6 bases). Germline assignment: CDR1 SQVTM and CDR2 ANQGSEA. V lost 3 bases and J 2 bases, leaving 11 bases between the germline ends. The CDR3 is made up of 13 amino acids. The CDR3 nucleotides are TGCAGCGTTGAGTGGCGGGGCACCTACGAGCAGTACTTC. It codes for CSVEWRGTYEQYF.

The chain joins TRBV6-5 to TRBJ1-5; D is unresolved. Germline assignment: CDR1 MNHEY and CDR2 SVGAGI. Trimming removed 7 bases from V and 5 bases from J, with 18 bases in between. The CDR3 extends over 15 amino acids. CDR3 loop: CASISRAPGDQPQHF. CDR3 coding DNA: TGTGCCAGCATTTCGAGGGCCCCAGGCGATCAGCCCCAGCATTTT.

This clonotype showed up just a few times. The rearrangement uses TRBV7-9 and TRBJ1-4; 7 bases fit TRBD1. The length of the CDR3 is 15 residues. Trimming at V came to 5 bases and at J to 8 bases, leaving 11 bases not matched to a gene. Germline CDR1 and CDR2: SEHNR and FQNEAQ (reference sequence). The CDR3 region has the DNA TGTGCCAGCAGCATACGCAGGGGGTCTGGGGAAAAACTGTTTTTT. This encodes CASSIRRGSGEKLFF.

This clonotype appeared a few times. The chain joins TRBV5-4 to TRBJ2-5; 7 bases align to TRBD2. Germline V gene data show CDR1 as SGHNT and CDR2 as YYREEE (reference sequence). The CDR3 extends over 16 amino acids. J was trimmed by 5 bases and V by 1 base; bases with no gene match: 11. CDR3 nucleotide sequence: TGTGCCAGCAGCTTGCTGAGGGAGGGCCTGAAGGAGACCCAGTACTTC. Translating gives CASSLLREGLKETQYF.

V usage is TRBV2 and J usage is TRBJ1-3; D possibly corresponds to TRBD1 (5 bases). V was trimmed by 5 bases and J by 8 bases, leaving 16 bases between them. Germline V CDR1 and CDR2: SNHLY, FYNNEI. CDR3 size: 14 residues. The CDR3 protein is CASSYEGGGDTIYF. The CDR3 DNA is TGTGCCAGCAGTTACGAAGGCGGGGGAGACACCATATATTTT.

This clonotype was detected many times. The chain couples TRBV7-9 to TRBJ1-2, with D perhaps matching TRBD1 (5 bases). Germline V gives CDR1 SEHNR, CDR2 FQNEAQ (reference sequence). The CDR3 extends over 13 amino acids. Trimming took 5 bases from V and 8 from J, leaving 15 bases between them. CDR3 loop: CASSPSDSQGYTF. The CDR3 nucleotides are TGTGCCAGCAGCCCATCAGACAGTCAAGGCTACACCTTC.

The rearrangement joins TRBV29-1 to TRBJ1-3; TRBD1 is a possible D gene (5 bases). V was cut by 7 bases and J by 8 bases, with 18 bases left in between. Germline assignment: CDR1 SQVTM and CDR2 ANQGSEA. The CDR3 spans 13 residues. CDR3: CSDDRDYGYTIYF. DNA of the CDR3: TGCAGCGACGACAGAGACTATGGCTACACCATATATTTT.

This clonotype is medium-sized within its sample. This rearrangement joins TRBV29-1 to TRBJ1-6; unclear D gene. V lost 1 base, J lost 6 bases, and 7 bases lay in between. The CDR3 sequence is 13 residues long. The germline CDR1 and CDR2 sequences are SQVTM and ANQGSEA. The DNA for the CDR3 is TGCAGCGTTGAAGGGACGCCTAATTCACCCCTCCACTTT. The encoded protein is CSVEGTPNSPLHF.

CDR3: CATSSVRTGDSPLHF. The CDR3 DNA sequence: TGTGCCACCAGCAGCGTTCGGACAGGGGATTCACCCCTCCACTTT. The gene calls are TRBV15 and TRBJ1-6; 9 bases fit TRBD1. The length of the CDR3 is 15 residues. Germline-derived CDR1 and CDR2 are LNHNV and YYDKDF (reference sequence). V gave up 3 bases and J gave up 8 bases; unmatched junction bases: 5.

The CDR3 loop is CSATRTGMNTEAFF. CDR3 DNA sequence: TGCAGTGCTACTCGGACAGGAATGAACACTGAAGCTTTCTTT. The V and J genes are TRBV20-1 and TRBJ1-1; 7 nucleotides align to TRBD1. The germline gives CDR1 DFQATT, CDR2 SNEGSKA (reference sequence). The CDR3 is made up of 14 amino acids. J lost 0 bases, V lost 4 bases, and 5 bases had no gene match.